This T cell receptor beta chain appears in the sequencing data of a study of T cell responses to AZD1222 COVID-19 vaccine (dated by TCRdb to about 2021). The study in broad terms: A total of over 230 trial participants underwent TCR sequencing, of whom about 210 received two doses of AZD1222 and around 26 received two doses of the MenACWY control vaccine. Trial participants were enrolled into age subgroups of 18-55, 56-69 and 70-plus years, which contained around 150, 29 and 61 TCR-sequenced participants, respectively. Results the study describes overall, beyond this receptor: Reportedly, almost half of the unique spike-specific TCRs recognized epitopes lying outside the regions that are mutated in the B.1.351 and B.1.1.7 variants. Only 5 to 7 AZD1222 recipients were SARS-CoV-2 seropositive at baseline, limiting conclusions about previously exposed vaccinees. Participants were mostly white British and included more females than males, and it was suggested by the authors that clonal diversity may have been underestimated. Vaccine-associated CD4 TCRs spanned the whole spike protein, with dominant responses in regions 160-218 and 743-854. Because no day 14 peak-response samples were available, repertoires were characterized only after the peak T cell response. Spike-specific TCR breadth and depth rose significantly after two AZD1222 doses compared with day 0 and with MenACWY recipients. The 56-69-year group was small, and its depth increase did not reach significance, likely because of low power.

The sample's time point label, decoded: about 28 days (+/-7) after the second vaccine dose. AZD1222 recipients whose second dose came at about 4 weeks and those whose second dose came at about 12 weeks were combined into one group, since spike-specific TCR depth and breadth did not differ between the two schedules. Samples from vaccinated people were obtained from the UK trials COV001 and COV002, which included a single-blind randomized controlled phase 2/3 trial of AZD1222 (ChAdOx1 nCoV-19) in healthy adults. For TCRbeta chain sequencing, PBMC samples were collected from trial participants at day 0 and at day 28 after the second dose. On this clone: Its antigen is still unknown. Base-call qualities are not available, and no considerably larger clone is one nucleotide away.

The CDR3 regions of human TCRbeta chains were analyzed by immunosequencing. Under the source paper's analysis protocol: TCRs in the repertoires were compared against a reference library of SARS-CoV-2-specific TCRs that had been generated with the MIRA antigen-specificity platform. Breadth meant the fraction of unique TCRs that were SARS-CoV-2-associated, whereas depth meant the fraction of total T cells that were SARS-CoV-2-associated. Using the MIRA data, every spike-specific TCR was mapped to the spike region that the TCR reacted to and assigned to either a CD4 or a CD8 class. Log10-transformed breadth and depth values were compared by one-way ANOVA with Sidak's multiple comparisons tests. This is the immuneACCESS table as TCRdb keeps it, with only in-frame sequences that have V and J called. A part of the clones is gone; compared with another copy, unresolved V genes explain less than half, and the rest is unexplained. The V and J calls and the clone size are those of that table, but D and trimming were determined from the DNA. The sample table shows 77,000 or so clones, and around 87% are seen once. 15% to 20% of the sample comes from the top ten.

V loses 5 bases of germline sequence and J loses 11 bases, and the interval between the two ends is 15 bases. The CDR3 covers 12 residues, taking in both the cysteine and the phenylalanine. Only the CDR3 DNA is retained, 36 bases long and in frame from the first base. CDR1 and CDR2, per the germline V gene, are SGHTA and FQGNSA. The origin of this receptor is an adult who received the AZD1222 COVID-19 vaccine. The chain is made from TRBV7-2 and TRBJ1-1, with TRBD1 perhaps the D gene, on 6 matching bases. The material was peripheral blood, obtained 28 days after the second AZD1222 dose. For the CDR3, the sequence is CASSRRGGVAFF. The nucleotides are TGTGCCAGCAGCCGACGAGGGGGGGTGGCTTTCTTT.